This TCR beta chain was captured by sequencing in a study of T cell responses to AZD1222 COVID-19 vaccine (dated by TCRdb to the early 2020s). Turning to the overall study: AZD1222 recipients whose second dose came at about 4 weeks and those whose second dose came at about 12 weeks were combined into one group, since spike-specific TCR depth and breadth did not differ between the two schedules. TCR sequencing was performed for 230 to 250 trial participants, of whom approximately 200 were given two doses of AZD1222 and some 26 were given two doses of MenACWY control vaccine. Trial participants were enrolled into age subgroups of 18-55, 56-69 and 70-plus years, which contained about 150, 28 and 57 TCR-sequenced participants, respectively.

CDR1 is given as SGHNT and CDR2 as YENEEA, both from the germline V gene. Measured from the cysteine to the phenylalanine, the CDR3 is 18 residues long. Only CDR3 DNA remains: 54 bases, in frame from the first base. Trimming removed 5 bases from V and 9 bases from J; the gene matches leave 19 bases unexplained. Here is what the overall study found, with its caveats: The vaccine-associated CD4 TCRs covered the entire spike protein, and the dominant responses fell in regions 160-218 and 743-854. Reportedly, close to half of the unique spike-specific TCRs recognized epitopes lying outside the regions that are mutated in the B.1.351 and B.1.1.7 variants. Conclusions about previously exposed vaccinees were limited because only six AZD1222 recipients were SARS-CoV-2 seropositive at baseline. The 56-69-year group was small, and its depth increase did not reach significance, likely because of low power. Because no samples from the day 14 peak response were available, repertoires could be characterized only after the peak T cell response. Spike-specific TCR breadth and depth rose significantly after two AZD1222 doses compared with day 0 and with MenACWY recipients. Participants were mostly white British, with more females than males. The authors suggested clonal diversity may have been underestimated.

The count of this clone is one. This clone's antigen is unknown. No base quality information exists; no much larger clone differs at one position. The CDR3 regions of human TCRbeta chains were subjected to immunosequencing. As for the authors' bioinformatics: Repertoire TCRs were matched against a reference library of SARS-CoV-2-specific TCRs generated with the MIRA antigen-specificity platform. Breadth was defined as the fraction of unique TCRs that were SARS-CoV-2-associated, and depth was defined as the fraction of total T cells that were SARS-CoV-2-associated. Using the MIRA data, each spike-specific TCR was assigned both to the spike region to which the TCR was reactive and to a CD4 or CD8 class. Log10-transformed breadth and depth values were compared by one-way ANOVA with Sidak's multiple comparisons tests. The table comes from immuneACCESS by way of TCRdb, which keeps in-frame sequences with V and J called. Part of the clones is missing from these tables; in studies checked, under half for an unresolved V gene and the rest for unknown reasons. D and trimming were read from the DNA, whereas the V and J calls and clone size are those reported in that table. The sample table records roughly 100,000 clones; around 91% of these occur just once. 45% of the sample is in the top ten clones.

The time point label, as the study defines it: baseline before first vaccination. The vaccinee samples were drawn from two UK trials, COV001 and COV002, one of which was a single-blind randomized controlled phase 2/3 trial testing AZD1222 (ChAdOx1 nCoV-19) in healthy adults. Trial participant PBMC samples were collected at day 0 and day 28 after the second dose for TCRbeta chain sequencing. Here the sequenced sample was peripheral blood, taken on day 0 of AZD1222 vaccination. Rearrangement joined TRBV11-3 to TRBJ2-1, with 10 central nucleotides matching TRBD2. This clonotype was sampled from an adult in good health. At the DNA level, the sequence is TGTGCCAGCAGCACCGAGCGGGAGGGAATACCCTTTAAGGGTGAGCAGTTCTTC. Protein translation: CASSTEREGIPFKGEQFF.